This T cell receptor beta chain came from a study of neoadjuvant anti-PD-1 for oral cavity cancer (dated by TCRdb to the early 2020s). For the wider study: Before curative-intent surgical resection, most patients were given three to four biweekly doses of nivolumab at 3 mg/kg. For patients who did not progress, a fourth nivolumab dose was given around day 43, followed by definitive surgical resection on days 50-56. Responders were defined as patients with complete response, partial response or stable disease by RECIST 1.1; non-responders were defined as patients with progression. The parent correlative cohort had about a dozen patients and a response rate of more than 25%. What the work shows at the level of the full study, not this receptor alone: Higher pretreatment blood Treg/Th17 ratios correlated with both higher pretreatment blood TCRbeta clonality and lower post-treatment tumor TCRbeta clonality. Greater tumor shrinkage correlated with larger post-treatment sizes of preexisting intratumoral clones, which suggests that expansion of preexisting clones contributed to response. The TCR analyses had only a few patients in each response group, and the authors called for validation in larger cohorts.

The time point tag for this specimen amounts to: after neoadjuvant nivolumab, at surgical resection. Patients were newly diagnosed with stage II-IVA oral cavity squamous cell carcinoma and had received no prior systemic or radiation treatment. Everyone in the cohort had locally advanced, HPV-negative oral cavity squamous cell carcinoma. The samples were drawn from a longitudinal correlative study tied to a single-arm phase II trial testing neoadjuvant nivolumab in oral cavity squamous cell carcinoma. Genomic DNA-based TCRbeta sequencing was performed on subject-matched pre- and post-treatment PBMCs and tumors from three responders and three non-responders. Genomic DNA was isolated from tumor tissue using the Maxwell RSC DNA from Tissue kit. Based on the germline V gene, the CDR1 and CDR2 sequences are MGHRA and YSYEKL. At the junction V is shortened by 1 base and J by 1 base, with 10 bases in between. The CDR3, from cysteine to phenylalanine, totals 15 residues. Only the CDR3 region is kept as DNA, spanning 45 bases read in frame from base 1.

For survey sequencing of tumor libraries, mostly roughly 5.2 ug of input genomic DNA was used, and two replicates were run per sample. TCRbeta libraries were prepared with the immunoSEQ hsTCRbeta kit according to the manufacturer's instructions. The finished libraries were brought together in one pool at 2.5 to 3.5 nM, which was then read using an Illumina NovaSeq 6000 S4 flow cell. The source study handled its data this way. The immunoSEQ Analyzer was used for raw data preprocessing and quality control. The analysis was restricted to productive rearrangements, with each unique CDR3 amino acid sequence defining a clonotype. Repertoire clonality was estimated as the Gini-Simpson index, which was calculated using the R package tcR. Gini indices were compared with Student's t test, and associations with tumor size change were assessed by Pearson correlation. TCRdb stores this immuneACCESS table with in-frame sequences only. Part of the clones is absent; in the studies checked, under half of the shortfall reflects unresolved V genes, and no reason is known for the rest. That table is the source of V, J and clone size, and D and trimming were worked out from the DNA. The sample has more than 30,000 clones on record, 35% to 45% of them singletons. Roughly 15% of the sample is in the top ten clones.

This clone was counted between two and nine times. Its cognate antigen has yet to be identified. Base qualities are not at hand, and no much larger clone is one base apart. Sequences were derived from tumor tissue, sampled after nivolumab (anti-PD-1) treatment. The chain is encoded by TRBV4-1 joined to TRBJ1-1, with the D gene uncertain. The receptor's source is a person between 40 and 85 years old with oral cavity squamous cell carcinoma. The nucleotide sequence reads TGCGCCAGCAGCCAAGGGGCAACCGGGAACACTGAAGCTTTCTTT. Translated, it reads CASSQGATGNTEAFF.